The 3 T cell receptor beta chains given below trace back to one sample, sequenced in a study of T cells in Graves' hyperthyroidism and ophthalmopathy. Regions amplified from RNA transcripts were the TCR beta CDR3 regions. Initially, a first-round RT-PCR of the TCR CDR3 employed the HTBI primer set. TCRdb processed the multiplex PCR reads anew with MiXCR; each CDR3 protein has one entry. The sample gives more than 350,000 distinct CDR3 sequences, roughly 15% of which show up once; approximately 19% is in the top ten. The sample was blood. The receptor set was obtained from a woman in her sixties or seventies with Graves' ophthalmopathy.

This clonotype was observed many times. The chain is built from TRBV6-1 and TRBJ2-7; 8 bases fit TRBD2. CDR3 length equals 14 residues. Germline V gene data show CDR1 as MNHNS and CDR2 as SASEGT. V lost 5 bases to trimming and J lost 0 bases; unmatched junction nucleotides: 3. CDR3 region: CASSHTSGSYEQYF. CDR3 nucleotide sequence: TGTGCCAGCAGTCATACTAGCGGCTCCTACGAGCAGTACTTC.

This chain links TRBV29-1 with TRBJ2-3, with 9 bases fitting TRBD2. Looked up from germline, CDR1 is SQVTM and CDR2 is ANQGSEA. The CDR3 length is 16 residues. V trimming: 1 base; J trimming: 3 bases; junction bases outside the gene matches: 8. CDR3 loop: CSVEGRREGGTDTQYF. The DNA of the CDR3 is TGCAGCGTTGAAGGTCGGCGGGAGGGGGGTACAGATACGCAGTATTTT.

The chain is built from TRBV6-1 and TRBJ2-5, with D possibly matching TRBD2 (6 bases). The CDR3 consists of 12 residues. The V end lost 6 bases, the J end lost 12 bases, and 17 bases lay between the germline ends. Looked up from germline, CDR1 is MNHNS and CDR2 is SASEGT. The CDR3 protein is CASSEKRGVEYF. CDR3 DNA sequence: TGTGCCAGCAGCGAAAAACGCGGGGTCGAGTACTTC.